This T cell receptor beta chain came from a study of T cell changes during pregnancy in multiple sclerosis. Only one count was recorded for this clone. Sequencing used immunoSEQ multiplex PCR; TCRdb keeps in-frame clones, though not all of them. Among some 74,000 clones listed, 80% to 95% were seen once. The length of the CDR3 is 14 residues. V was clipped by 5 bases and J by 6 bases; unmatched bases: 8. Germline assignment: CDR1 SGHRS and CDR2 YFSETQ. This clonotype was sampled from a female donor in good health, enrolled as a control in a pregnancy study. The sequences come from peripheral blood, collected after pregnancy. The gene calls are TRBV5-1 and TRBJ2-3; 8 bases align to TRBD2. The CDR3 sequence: CASRLGTRADTQYF. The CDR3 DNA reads TGCGCCAGCAGGCTGGGGACTAGGGCTGATACGCAGTATTTT.